This entry features one TCR beta chain sequence. Authors' analysis steps: Estimation of nucleated cell counts relied on the amplification of reference gene primers. Here immunoSEQ multiplex PCR was the method, and the copy in TCRdb shows in-frame clones only, minus some. The V and J calls and clone size are taken from that table; D and trimming were inferred from the DNA. The sample holds roughly 250,000 clones, approximately 79% seen once. Germline CDR1 and CDR2: GTSNPN and SVGIG (reference sequence). CDR3 length: 13 amino acids. V was trimmed by 0 bases and J by 6 bases, leaving 12 bases between them. The data belong to a study of blood T cell repertoires in COVID-19. Study overall: From the United States, Italy and Spain came samples of acute and convalescent COVID-19. PBMCs, B-cell-depleted T cells, or T cells provided the cDNA or gDNA that made up the material.

This receptor was identified in a woman aged 40 to 50 with active or convalescent COVID-19. The chain has TRBV30 and TRBJ2-7; D perhaps matches TRBD1 (6 bases). The specimen was peripheral blood. CDR3 in DNA: TGTGCCTGGAGTGTACTGTTAGGGGGCGAGCAGTACTTC. Translating gives CAWSVLLGGEQYF. The full variable domain, completed using reference TRBV30 and TRBJ2-7, is SQTIHQWPATLVQPVGSPLSLECTVEGTSNPNLYWYRQAAGRGLQLLFYSVGIGQISSEVPQNLSASRPQDRQFILSSKKLLLSDSGFYLCAWSVLLGGEQYFGPGTRLTVT.